This T cell receptor (beta chain) was recorded in a study of T cell repertoires in cytomegalovirus infection. Overall study context: Used in the study were CMV epitopes, some recently identified and HLA-C-restricted, others well-studied and HLA-B-restricted. It was the public TCR beta signatures that indicated both CMV infection and matching HLA type. General study results and limits: The study identified carriers of CMV plus the relevant HLA from cumulative public TCR beta family frequency.

TCRdb redid the calling of the reads with MiXCR, one entry per CDR3 protein. The table has approximately 600,000 distinct CDR3 sequences, about 39% seen once. As regards this clonotype: Antigen specificity is unknown.

Germline V gene lookup returns CDR1 DFQATT and CDR2 SNEGSKA (reference sequence). The CDR3 totals 15 residues. Trimming at V came to 4 bases and at J to 3 bases, leaving 10 bases not matched to a gene. V and J are TRBV20-1 and TRBJ2-7; 9 bases line up with TRBD1. This TCR was sampled from a human donor in good health (CMV status not recorded). Some clones in this sample may be carry-over from other donors' samples. This material consisted of cultured PBMCs, taken from culture after CMV antigen stimulation. The DNA of the CDR3 is TGCAGTGCTACTCTACAGGGGGCCCCCTACTACGAGCAGTACTTC. Translating it yields CSATLQGAPYYEQYF.